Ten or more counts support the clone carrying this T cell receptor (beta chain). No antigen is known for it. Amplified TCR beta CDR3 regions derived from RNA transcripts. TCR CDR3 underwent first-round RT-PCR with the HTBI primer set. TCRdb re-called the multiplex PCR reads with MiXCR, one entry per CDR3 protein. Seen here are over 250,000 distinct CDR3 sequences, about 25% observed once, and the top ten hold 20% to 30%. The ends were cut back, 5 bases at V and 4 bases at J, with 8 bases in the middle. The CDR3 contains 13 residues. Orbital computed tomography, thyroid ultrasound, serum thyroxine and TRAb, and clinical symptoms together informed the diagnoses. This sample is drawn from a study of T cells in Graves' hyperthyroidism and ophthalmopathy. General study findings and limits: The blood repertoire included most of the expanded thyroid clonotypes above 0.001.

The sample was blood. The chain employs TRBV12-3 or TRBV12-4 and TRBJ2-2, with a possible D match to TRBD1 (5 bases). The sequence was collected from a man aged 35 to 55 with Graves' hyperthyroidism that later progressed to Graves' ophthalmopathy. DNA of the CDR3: TGTGCCAGCAGTGGCGACAGCACCGGGGAGCTGTTTTTT. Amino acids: CASSGDSTGELFF.